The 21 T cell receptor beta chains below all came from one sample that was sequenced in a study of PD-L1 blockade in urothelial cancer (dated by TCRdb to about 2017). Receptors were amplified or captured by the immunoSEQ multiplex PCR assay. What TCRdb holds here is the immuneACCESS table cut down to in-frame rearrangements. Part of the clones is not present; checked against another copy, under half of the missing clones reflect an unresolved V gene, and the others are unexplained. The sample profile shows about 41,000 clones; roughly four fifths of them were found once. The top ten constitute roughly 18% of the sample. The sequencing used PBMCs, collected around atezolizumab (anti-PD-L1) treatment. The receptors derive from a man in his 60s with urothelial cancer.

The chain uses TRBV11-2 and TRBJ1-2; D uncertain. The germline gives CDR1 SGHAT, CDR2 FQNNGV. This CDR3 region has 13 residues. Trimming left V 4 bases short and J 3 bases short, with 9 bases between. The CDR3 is CASSSDGDYGYTF. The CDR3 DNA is TGTGCCAGCAGCTCGGACGGGGACTATGGCTACACCTTC.

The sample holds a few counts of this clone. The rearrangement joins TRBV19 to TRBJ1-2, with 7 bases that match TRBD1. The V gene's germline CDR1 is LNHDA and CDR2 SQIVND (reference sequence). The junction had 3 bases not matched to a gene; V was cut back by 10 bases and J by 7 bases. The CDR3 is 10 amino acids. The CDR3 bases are TGTGCCACCAGGGGGTTTGGCTACACCTTC. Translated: CATRGFGYTF.

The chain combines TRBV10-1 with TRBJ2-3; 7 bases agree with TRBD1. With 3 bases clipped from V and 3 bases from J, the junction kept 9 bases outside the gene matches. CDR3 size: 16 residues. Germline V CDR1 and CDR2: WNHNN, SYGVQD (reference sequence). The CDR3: CASSDSQGKETDTQYF. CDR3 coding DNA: TGCGCCAGCAGTGATTCACAGGGGAAGGAGACAGATACGCAGTATTTT.

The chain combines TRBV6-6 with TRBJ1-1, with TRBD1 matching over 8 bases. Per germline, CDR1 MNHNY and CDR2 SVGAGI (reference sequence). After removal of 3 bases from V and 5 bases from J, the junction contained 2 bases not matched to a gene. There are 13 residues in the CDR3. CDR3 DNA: TGTGCCAGCAGTTATGGACAGGGTACTGAAGCTTTCTTT. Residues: CASSYGQGTEAFF.

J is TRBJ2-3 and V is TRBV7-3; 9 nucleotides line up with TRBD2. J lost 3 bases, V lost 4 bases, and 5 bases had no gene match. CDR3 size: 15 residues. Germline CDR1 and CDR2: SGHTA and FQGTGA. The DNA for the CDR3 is TGTGCCAGCAGCTCCGTGAGCGGGAGGACAGATACGCAGTATTTT. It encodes CASSSVSGRTDTQYF.

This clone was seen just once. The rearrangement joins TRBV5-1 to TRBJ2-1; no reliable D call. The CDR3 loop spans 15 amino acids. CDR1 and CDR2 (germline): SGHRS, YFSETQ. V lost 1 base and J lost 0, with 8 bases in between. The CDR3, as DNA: TGCGCCAGCAGCTTGAGAGGAAGCTCCTACAATGAGCAGTTCTTC. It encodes CASSLRGSSYNEQFF.

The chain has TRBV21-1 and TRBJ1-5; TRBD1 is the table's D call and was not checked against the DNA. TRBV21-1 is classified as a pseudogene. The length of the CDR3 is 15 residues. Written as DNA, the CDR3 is TGTGCCAGCAGCCGACAGGGTCAAGGGAATCAGCCCCAGCATTTT. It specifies CASSRQGQGNQPQHF.

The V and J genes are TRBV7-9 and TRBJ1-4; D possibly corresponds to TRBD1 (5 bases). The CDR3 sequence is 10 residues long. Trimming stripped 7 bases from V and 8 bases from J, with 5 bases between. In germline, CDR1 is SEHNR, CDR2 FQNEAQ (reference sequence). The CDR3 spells CASTGEKLFF. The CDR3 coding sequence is TGTGCCAGCACAGGGGAAAAACTGTTTTTT.

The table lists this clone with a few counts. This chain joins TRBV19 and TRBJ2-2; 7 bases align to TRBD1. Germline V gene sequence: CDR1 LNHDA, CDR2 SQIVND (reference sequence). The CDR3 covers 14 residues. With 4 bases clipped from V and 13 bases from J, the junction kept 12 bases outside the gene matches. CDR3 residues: CASSTRLGGQGLFF. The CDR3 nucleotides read TGTGCCAGTAGTACCCGGTTAGGGGGCCAGGGGCTGTTTTTT. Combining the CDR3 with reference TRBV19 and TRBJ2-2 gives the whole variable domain DGGITQSPKYLFRKEGQNVTLSCEQNLNHDAMYWYRQDPGQGLRLIYYSQIVNDFQKGDIAEGYSVSREKKESFPLTVTSAQKNPTAFYLCASSTRLGGQGLFFGEGSRLTVL.

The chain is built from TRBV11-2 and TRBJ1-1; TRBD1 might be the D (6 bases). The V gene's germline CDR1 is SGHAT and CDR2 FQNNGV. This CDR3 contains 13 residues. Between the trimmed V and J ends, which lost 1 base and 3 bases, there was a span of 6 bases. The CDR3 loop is CASSLGQDTEAFF. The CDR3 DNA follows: TGTGCCAGCAGCTTAGGACAGGACACTGAAGCTTTCTTT.

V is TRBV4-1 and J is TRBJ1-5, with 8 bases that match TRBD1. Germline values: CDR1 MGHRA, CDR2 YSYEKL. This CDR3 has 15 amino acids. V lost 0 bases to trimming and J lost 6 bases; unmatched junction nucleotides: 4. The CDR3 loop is CASSQETGVPQPQHF. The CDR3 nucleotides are TGCGCCAGCAGCCAAGAGACAGGGGTTCCTCAGCCCCAGCATTTT.

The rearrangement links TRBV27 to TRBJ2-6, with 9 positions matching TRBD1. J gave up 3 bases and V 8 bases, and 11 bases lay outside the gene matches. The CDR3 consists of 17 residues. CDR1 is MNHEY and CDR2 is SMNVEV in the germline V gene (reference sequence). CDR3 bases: TGTGCCAGCGCTCGTACAGGGGGCGCGGATGGGGCCAACGTCCTGACTTTC. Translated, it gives CASARTGGADGANVLTF.

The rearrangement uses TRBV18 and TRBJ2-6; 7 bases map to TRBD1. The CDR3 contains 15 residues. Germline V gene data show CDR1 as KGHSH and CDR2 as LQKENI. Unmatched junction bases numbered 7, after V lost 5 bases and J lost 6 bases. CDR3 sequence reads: CASSYDRVEANVLTF. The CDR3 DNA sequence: TGTGCCAGCTCATACGACAGGGTTGAGGCCAACGTCCTGACTTTC.

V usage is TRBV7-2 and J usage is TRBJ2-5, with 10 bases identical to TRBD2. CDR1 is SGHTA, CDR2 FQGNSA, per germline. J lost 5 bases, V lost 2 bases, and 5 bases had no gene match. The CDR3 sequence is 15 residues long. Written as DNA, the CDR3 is TGTGCCAGCAGCTTACAGCGGGGGGGCCTTGAGACCCAGTACTTC. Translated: CASSLQRGGLETQYF.

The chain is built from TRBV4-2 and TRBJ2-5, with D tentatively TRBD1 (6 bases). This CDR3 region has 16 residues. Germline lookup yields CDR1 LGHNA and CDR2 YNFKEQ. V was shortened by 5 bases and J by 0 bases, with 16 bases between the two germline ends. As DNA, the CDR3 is TGTGCCAGCAGCAAAACCTCCGGGACAAACCAAGAGACCCAGTACTTC. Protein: CASSKTSGTNQETQYF.

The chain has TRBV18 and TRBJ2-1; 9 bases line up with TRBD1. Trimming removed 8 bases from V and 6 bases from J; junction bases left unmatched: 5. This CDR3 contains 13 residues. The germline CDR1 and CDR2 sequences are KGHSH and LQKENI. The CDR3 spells CASGKGQGNEQFF. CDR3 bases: TGTGCCAGCGGAAAGGGACAGGGCAATGAGCAGTTCTTC.

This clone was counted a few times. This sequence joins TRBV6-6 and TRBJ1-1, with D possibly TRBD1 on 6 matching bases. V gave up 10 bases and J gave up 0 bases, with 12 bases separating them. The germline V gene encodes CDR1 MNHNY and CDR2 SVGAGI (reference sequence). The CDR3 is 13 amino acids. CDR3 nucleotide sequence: TGTGCCACCCACAGGGCCATGAACACTGAAGCTTTCTTT. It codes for CATHRAMNTEAFF.

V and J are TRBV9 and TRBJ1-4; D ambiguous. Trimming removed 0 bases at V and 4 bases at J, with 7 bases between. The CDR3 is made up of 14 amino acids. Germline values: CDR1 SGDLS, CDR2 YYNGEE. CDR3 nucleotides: TGTGCCAGCAGCGTAGGCCTATTTAATGAAAAACTGTTTTTT. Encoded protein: CASSVGLFNEKLFF.

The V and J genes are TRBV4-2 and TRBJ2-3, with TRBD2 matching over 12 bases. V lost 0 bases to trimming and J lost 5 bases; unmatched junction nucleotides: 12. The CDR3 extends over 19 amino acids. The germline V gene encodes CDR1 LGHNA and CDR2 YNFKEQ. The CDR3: CASSQDLLAGGRRGDTQYF. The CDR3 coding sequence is TGTGCCAGCAGCCAAGATTTACTAGCGGGGGGCCGGCGGGGAGATACGCAGTATTTT.

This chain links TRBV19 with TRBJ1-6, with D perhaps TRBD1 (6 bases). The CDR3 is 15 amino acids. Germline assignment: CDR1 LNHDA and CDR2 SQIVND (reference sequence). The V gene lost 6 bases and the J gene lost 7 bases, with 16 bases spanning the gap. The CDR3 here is CASSAQGSGNSPLHF. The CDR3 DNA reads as TGTGCCAGTAGCGCCCAGGGGTCGGGGAATTCACCCCTCCACTTT. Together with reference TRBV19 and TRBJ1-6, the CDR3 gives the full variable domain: DGGITQSPKYLFRKEGQNVTLSCEQNLNHDAMYWYRQDPGQGLRLIYYSQIVNDFQKGDIAEGYSVSREKKESFPLTVTSAQKNPTAFYLCASSAQGSGNSPLHFGNGTRLTVT.

CDR3 residues: CATGGWGQETQYF. The CDR3 DNA reads TGTGCCACGGGAGGATGGGGACAAGAGACCCAGTACTTC. The chain couples TRBV10-3 to TRBJ2-5; 7 bases line up with TRBD2. The CDR3 contains 13 residues. The V segment lost 10 bases and the J segment 2 bases; nucleotides outside the gene matches: 7. Looked up from germline, CDR1 is ENHRY and CDR2 is SYGVKD.